This TCR beta chain is drawn from a study of patients and donors after allogeneic stem cell transplantation. This clonotype was observed a handful of times. Germline V gene sequence: CDR1 DFQATT, CDR2 SNEGSKA (reference sequence). J was trimmed by 4 bases and V by 0 bases; bases with no gene match: 11. The length of the CDR3 is 17 residues. Each CDR3 protein gets one entry after TCRdb re-called the RT-PCR reads with MiXCR. The table lists approximately 200,000 distinct CDR3 sequences, roughly two fifths of them singletons. The origin of this receptor is a human donor who was either an allogeneic HSCT recipient or a stem cell or donor lymphocyte infusion donor (not recorded which). It is not recorded whose cells these are; they may come from a transplant donor. This rearrangement joins TRBV20-1 to TRBJ2-1, with 8 bases that match TRBD2. Sequencing was done on a sample of blood, either unsorted or a sorted T cell fraction (not recorded which). CDR3: CSARDRNWRGAYNEQFF. Here the CDR3 DNA reads TGCAGTGCTAGAGATCGGAATTGGCGGGGGGCATACAATGAGCAGTTCTTC.